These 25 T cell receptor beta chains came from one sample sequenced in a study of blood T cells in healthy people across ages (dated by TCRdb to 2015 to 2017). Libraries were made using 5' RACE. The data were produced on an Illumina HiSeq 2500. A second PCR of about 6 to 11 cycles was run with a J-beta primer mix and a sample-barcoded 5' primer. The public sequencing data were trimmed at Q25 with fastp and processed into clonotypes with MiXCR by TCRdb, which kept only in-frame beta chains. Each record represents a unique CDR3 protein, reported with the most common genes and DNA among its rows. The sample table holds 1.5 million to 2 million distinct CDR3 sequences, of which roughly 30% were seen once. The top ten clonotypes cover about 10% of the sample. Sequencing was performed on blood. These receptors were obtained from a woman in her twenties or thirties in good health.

CDR3 sequence reads: CASSSFSGTAGETQYF. The CDR3 DNA reads TGTGCCAGCAGCTCCTTTAGCGGGACGGCGGGAGAGACCCAGTACTTC. The chain has TRBV11-1 and TRBJ2-5, with 8 bases aligning to TRBD2. The CDR3 has 16 amino acids. Germline V gene data show CDR1 as SGHAT and CDR2 as FQDESV (reference sequence). The V gene end was trimmed by 4 bases and the J gene end by 4 bases; junction bases not matched to a gene: 11. Full variable domain (outside the CDR3, taken from reference TRBV11-1 and TRBJ2-5): EAEVAQSPRYKITEKSQAVAFWCDPISGHATLYWYRQILGQGPELLVQFQDESVVDDSQLPKDRFSAERLKGVDSTLKIQPAELGDSAMYLCASSSFSGTAGETQYFGPGTRLLVL.

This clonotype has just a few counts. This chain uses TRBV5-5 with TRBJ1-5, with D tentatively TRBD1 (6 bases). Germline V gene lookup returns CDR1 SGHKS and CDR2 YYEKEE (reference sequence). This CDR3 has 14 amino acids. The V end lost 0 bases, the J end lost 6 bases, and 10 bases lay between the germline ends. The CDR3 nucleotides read TGTGCCAGCAGCTTGGTGTCAGGGGTTCAGCCCCAGCATTTT. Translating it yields CASSLVSGVQPQHF.

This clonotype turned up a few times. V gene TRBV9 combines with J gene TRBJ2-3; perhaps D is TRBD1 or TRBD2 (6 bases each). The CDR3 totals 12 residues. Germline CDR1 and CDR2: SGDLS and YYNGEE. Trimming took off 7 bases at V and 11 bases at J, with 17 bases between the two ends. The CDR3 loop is CASLGNGGRQYF. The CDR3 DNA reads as TGTGCCAGCTTGGGTAACGGGGGCAGGCAGTATTTT.

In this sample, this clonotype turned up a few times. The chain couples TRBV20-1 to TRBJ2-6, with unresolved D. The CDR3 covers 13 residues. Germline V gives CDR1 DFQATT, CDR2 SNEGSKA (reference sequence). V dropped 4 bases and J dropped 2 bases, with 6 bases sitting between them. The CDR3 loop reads CSAISPGANVLTF. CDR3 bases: TGCAGTGCTATCTCACCTGGGGCCAACGTCCTGACTTTC.

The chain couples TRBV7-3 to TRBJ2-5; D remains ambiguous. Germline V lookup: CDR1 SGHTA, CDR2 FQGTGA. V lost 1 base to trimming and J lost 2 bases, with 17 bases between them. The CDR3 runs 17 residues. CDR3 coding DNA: TGTGCCAGCAGCTTAATGGGCCTAGACCGCGTTCAAGAGACCCAGTACTTC. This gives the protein CASSLMGLDRVQETQYF.

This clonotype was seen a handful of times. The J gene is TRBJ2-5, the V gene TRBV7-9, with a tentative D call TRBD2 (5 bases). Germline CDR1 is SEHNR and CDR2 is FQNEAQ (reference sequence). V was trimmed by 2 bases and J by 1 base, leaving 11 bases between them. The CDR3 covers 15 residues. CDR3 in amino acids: CASSLLGNPQETQYF. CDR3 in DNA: TGTGCCAGCAGCTTACTCGGGAATCCCCAAGAGACCCAGTACTTC.

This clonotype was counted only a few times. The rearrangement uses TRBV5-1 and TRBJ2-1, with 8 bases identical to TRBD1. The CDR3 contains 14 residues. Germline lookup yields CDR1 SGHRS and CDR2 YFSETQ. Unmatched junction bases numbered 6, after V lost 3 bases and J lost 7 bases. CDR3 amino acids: CASSSGQAVNEQFF. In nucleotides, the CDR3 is TGCGCCAGCAGCTCGGGACAGGCGGTGAATGAGCAGTTCTTC.

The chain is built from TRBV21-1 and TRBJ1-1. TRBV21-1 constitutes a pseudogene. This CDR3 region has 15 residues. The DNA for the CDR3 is TGTACCAAAGCAGCATGCCCAAATCTGAACACTGAAGCTTTCTTT. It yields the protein CTKAACPNLNTEAFF.

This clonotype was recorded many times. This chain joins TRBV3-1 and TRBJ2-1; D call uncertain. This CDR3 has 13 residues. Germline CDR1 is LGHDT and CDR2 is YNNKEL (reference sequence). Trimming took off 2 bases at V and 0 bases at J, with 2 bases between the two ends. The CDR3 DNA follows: TGTGCCAGCAGCCAAAGCTCCTACAATGAGCAGTTCTTC. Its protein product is CASSQSSYNEQFF.

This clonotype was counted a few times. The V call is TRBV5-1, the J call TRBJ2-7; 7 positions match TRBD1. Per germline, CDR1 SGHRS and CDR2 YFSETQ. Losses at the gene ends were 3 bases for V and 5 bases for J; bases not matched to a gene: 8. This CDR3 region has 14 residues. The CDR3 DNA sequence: TGCGCCAGCAGCTGGCAGGGGGAGCTGAACGAGCAGTACTTC. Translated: CASSWQGELNEQYF.

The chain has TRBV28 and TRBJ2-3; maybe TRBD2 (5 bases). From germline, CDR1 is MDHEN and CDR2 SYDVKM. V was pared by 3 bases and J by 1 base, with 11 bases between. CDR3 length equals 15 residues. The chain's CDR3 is CASSFRGIRTDTQYF. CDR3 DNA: TGTGCCAGCAGTTTTCGAGGGATACGCACAGATACGCAGTATTTT.

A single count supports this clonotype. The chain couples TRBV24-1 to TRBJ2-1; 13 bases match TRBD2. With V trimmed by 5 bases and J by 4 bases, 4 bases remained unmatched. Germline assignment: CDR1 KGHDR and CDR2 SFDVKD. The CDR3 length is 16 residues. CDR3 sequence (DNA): TGTGCCACCAGTGGCCCGACTAGCGGGAGGTACAATGAGCAGTTCTTC. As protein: CATSGPTSGRYNEQFF.

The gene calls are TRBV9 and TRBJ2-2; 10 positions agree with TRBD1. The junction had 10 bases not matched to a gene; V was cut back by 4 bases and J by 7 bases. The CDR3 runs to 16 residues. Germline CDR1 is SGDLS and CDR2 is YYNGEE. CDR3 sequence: CASSNRPGQGIGELFF. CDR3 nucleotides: TGTGCCAGCAGCAATCGGCCGGGACAGGGGATCGGGGAGCTGTTTTTT.

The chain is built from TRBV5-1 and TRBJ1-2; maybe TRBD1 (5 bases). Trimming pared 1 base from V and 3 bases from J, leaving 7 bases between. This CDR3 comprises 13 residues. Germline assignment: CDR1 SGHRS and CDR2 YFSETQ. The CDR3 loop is CASSLIQDYGYTF. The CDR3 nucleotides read TGCGCCAGCAGCTTGATACAGGACTATGGCTACACCTTC.

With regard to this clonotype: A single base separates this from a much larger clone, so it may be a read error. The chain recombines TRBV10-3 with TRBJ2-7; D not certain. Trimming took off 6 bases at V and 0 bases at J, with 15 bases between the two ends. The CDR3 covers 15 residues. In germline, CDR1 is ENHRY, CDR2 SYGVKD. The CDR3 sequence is CAISPQSRSSYEQYV. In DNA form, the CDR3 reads TGTGCCATCAGCCCTCAATCCAGGAGCTCCTACGAGCAGTACGTC.

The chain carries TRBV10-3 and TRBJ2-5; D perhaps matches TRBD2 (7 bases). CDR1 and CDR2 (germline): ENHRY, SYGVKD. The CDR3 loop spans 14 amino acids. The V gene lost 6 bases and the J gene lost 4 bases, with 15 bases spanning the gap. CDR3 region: CAIRRGEGGETQYF. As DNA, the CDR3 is TGTGCCATCAGGAGGGGGGAGGGGGGAGAGACCCAGTACTTC.

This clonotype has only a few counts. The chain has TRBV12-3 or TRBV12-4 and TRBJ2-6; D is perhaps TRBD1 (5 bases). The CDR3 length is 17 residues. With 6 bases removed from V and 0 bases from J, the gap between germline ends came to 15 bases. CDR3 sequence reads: CASRPRTTPSGANVLTF. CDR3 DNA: TGTGCCAGCAGACCCAGGACAACTCCCTCTGGGGCCAACGTCCTGACTTTC.

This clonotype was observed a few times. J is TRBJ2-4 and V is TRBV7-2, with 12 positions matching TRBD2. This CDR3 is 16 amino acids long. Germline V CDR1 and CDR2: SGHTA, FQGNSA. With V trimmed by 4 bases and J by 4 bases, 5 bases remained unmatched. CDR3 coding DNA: TGTGCCAGCAGCTCTCGGACTAGCGGGAATAAAAACATTCAGTACTTC. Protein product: CASSSRTSGNKNIQYF.

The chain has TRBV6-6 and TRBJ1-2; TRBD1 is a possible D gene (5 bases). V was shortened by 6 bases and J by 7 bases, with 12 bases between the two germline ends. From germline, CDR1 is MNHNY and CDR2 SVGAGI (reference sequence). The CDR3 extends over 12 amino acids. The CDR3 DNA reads TGTGCCAGCAGGGCCGGACACTTTGGCTACACCTTC. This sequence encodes CASRAGHFGYTF.

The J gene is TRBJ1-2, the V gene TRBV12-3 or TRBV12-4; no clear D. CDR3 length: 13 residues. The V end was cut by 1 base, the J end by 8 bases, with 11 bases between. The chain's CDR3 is CASSLGSVEGYTF. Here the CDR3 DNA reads TGTGCCAGCAGTTTAGGGTCGGTAGAAGGCTACACCTTC.

CDR3 sequence reads: CASSLRGRGPNEWEKLFF. CDR3 DNA sequence: TGCGCCAGCAGCTTGAGGGGAAGAGGGCCAAATGAGTGGGAAAAACTGTTTTTT. The J gene is TRBJ1-4, the V gene TRBV5-1; D possibly corresponds to TRBD1 (5 bases). This CDR3 is 18 amino acids long. Trimming cost V 1 base and J 8 bases, with 24 bases left between them. Germline CDR1 reads SGHRS; CDR2 reads YFSETQ.

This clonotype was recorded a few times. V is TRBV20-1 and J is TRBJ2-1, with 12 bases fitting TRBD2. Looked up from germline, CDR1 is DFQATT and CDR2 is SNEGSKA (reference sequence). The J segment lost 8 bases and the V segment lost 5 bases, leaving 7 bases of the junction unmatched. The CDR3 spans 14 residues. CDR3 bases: TGCAGTGCTGGCCGTCTAGCGGGAGGGCATGAGCAGTTCTTC. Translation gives CSAGRLAGGHEQFF.

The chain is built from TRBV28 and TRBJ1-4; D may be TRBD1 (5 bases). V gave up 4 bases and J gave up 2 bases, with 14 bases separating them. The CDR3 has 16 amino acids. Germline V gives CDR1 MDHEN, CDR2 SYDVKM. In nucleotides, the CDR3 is TGTGCCAGCAGTTCCCCCGGGGGATCCACTAATGAAAAACTGTTTTTT. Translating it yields CASSSPGGSTNEKLFF.

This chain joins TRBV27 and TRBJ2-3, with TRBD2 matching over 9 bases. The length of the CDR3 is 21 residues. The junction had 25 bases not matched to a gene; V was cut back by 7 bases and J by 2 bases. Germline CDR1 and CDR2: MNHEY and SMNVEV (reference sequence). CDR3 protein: CASKSISPRLAVSVPTDTQYF. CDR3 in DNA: TGTGCCAGCAAGTCTATTAGTCCGAGACTAGCGGTCTCGGTGCCCACAGATACGCAGTATTTT.

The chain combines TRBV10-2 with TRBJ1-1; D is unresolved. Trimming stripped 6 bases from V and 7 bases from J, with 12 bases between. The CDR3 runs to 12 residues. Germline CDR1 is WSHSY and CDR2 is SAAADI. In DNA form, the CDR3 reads TGCGCCAGCAGCGATAATTACTATGAAGCTTTCTTT. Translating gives CASSDNYYEAFF.